Sequencing of this TCR beta chain was carried out in a study of response to subunit inactivated influenza vaccine. TCRdb reanalysed the RT-PCR reads using MiXCR and keeps one entry per CDR3 protein. This repertoire shows more than 400,000 distinct CDR3 sequences, 11% found once; its top ten account for roughly 12%. On this clonotype itself: Its matching antigen is unknown.

General study findings and limits: Authors suggested each seasonal influenza vaccination recruits few new T cells.

CDR1 and CDR2 from the germline V gene are SGHKS and YYEKEE (reference sequence). This CDR3 region has 15 residues. After removal of 4 bases from V and 8 bases from J, the junction contained 12 bases not matched to a gene. The clonotype comes from a man in his fifties who received an inactivated influenza vaccine. This chain joins TRBV5-5 and TRBJ1-2; 9 bases align to TRBD1. Sample: PBMCs from blood, taken 45 days after vaccination. As DNA, the CDR3 is TGTGCCAGCAGCGCCTTTACAGGGGGCGCCCGGGGCTACACCTTC. It codes for CASSAFTGGARGYTF.